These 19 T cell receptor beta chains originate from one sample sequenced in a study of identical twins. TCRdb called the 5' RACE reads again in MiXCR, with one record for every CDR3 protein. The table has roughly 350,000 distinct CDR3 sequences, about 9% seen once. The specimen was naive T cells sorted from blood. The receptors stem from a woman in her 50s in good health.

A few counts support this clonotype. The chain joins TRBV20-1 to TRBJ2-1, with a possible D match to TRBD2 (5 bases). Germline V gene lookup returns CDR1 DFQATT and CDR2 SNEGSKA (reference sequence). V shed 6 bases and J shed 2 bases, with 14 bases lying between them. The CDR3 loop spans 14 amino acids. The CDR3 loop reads CSATTGRAYNEQFF. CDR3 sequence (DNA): TGCAGTGCCACTACCGGGCGGGCCTACAATGAGCAGTTCTTC.

Here the CDR3 reads CSVGVGEAFF. The CDR3 DNA is TGCAGCGTGGGGGTGGGTGAAGCTTTCTTT. The chain carries TRBV29-1 and TRBJ1-1; D may be TRBD1 (5 bases). V lost 6 bases, J lost 7 bases, and 9 bases lay in between. Germline V gene lookup returns CDR1 SQVTM and CDR2 ANQGSEA. The CDR3 is 10 residues long.

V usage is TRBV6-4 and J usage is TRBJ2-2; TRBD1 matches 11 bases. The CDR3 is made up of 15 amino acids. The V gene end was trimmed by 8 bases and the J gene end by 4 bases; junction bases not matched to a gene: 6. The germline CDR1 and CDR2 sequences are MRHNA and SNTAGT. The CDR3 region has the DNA TGTGCCAGCCAACGCGGGACAGGGGGCACCGGGGAGCTGTTTTTT. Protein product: CASQRGTGGTGELFF.

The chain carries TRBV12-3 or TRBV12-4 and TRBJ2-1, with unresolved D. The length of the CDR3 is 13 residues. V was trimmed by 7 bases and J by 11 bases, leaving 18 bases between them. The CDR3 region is CASTTTGPWKQFF. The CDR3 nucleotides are TGTGCCAGCACCACTACCGGACCTTGGAAGCAGTTCTTC.

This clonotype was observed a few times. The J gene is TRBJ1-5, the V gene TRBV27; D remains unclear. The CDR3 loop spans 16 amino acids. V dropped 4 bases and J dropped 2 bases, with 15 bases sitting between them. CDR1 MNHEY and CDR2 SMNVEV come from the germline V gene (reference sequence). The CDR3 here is CASSSRPLFGNQPQHF. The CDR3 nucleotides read TGTGCCAGCAGTTCCCGACCGCTCTTTGGCAATCAGCCCCAGCATTTT.

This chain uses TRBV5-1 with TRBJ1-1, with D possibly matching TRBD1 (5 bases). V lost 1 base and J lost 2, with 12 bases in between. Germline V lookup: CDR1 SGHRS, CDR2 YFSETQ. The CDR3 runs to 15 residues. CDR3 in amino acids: CASSLKEGTNTEAFF. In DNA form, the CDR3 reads TGCGCCAGCAGCTTGAAAGAAGGGACTAACACTGAAGCTTTCTTT.

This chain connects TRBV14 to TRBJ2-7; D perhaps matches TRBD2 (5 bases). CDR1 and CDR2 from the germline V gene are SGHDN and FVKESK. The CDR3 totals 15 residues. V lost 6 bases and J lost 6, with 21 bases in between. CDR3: CASSQRTPGNAEQYF. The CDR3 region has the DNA TGTGCCAGCAGTCAAAGAACCCCGGGAAACGCCGAGCAGTACTTC.

The CDR3 DNA reads as TGTGCCAGCAGTGAATTTCTAGCGGGATTGTCCGGGGAGCTGTTTTTT. Its protein is CASSEFLAGLSGELFF. The chain joins TRBV6-1 to TRBJ2-2; TRBD2 aligns across 9 bases. The germline gives CDR1 MNHNS, CDR2 SASEGT. The CDR3 covers 16 residues. V was pared by 2 bases and J by 6 bases, with 7 bases of the junction left unmatched.

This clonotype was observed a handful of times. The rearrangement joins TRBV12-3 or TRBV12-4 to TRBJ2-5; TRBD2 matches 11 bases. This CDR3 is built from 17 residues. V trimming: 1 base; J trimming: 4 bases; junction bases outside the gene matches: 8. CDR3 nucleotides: TGTGCCAGCAGTTTAGGGAAACTAGCGGGAGTGAGAGAGACCCAGTACTTC. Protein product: CASSLGKLAGVRETQYF.

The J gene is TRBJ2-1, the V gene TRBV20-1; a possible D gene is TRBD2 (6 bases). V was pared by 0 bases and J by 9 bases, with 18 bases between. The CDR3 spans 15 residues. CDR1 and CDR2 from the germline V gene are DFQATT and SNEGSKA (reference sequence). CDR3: CSARDRLGLPGEQFF. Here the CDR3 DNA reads TGCAGTGCTAGAGATCGACTAGGCCTTCCGGGTGAGCAGTTCTTC.

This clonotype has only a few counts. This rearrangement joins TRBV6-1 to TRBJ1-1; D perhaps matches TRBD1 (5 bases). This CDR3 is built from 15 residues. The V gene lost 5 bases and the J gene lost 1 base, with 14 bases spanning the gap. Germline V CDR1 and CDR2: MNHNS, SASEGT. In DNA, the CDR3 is TGTGCCAGCAGTACGACAGATCTACCGAACACTGAAGCTTTCTTT. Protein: CASSTTDLPNTEAFF.

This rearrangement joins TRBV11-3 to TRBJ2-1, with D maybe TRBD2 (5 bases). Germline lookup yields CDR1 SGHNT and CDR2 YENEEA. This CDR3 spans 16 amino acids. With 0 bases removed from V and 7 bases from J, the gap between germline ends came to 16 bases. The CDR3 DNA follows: TGTGCCAGCAGCTTAGATGGTTCCAGGCCGGGGAATGAGCAGTTCTTC. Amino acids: CASSLDGSRPGNEQFF.

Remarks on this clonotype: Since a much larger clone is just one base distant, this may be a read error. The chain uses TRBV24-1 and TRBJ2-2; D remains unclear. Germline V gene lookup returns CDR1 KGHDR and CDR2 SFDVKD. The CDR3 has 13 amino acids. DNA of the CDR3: TGTGCCGCCAGTGATCGTACCCCCGGGGAGCTGTTTTTT. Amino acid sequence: CAASDRTPGELFF.

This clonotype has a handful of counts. In nucleotides, the CDR3 is TGTGCCAGCAGCCAGCCCCCGGGGCTAGGAGCCAAAAACATTCAGTACTTC. It is translated as CASSQPPGLGAKNIQYF. The chain recombines TRBV3-1 with TRBJ2-4; TRBD1 or TRBD2 may be the D gene (5 bases each). The CDR3 length is 17 residues. Trimming pared 3 bases from V and 0 bases from J, leaving 15 bases between. Germline V gene lookup returns CDR1 LGHDT and CDR2 YNNKEL (reference sequence).

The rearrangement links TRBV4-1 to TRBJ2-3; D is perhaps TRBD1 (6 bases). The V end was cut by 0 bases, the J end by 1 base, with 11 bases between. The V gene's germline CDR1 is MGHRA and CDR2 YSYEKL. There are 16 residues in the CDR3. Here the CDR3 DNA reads TGCGCCAGCAGCCAAGATCTCAGGGGTGGCACAGATACGCAGTATTTT. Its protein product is CASSQDLRGGTDTQYF.

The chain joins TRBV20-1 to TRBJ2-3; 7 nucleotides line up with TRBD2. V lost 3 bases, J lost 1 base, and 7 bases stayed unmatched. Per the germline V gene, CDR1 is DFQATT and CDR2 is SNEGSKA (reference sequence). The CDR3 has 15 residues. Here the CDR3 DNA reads TGCAGTGCTAGCGGGGGGAGAGGGGGCACAGATACGCAGTATTTT. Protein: CSASGGRGGTDTQYF.

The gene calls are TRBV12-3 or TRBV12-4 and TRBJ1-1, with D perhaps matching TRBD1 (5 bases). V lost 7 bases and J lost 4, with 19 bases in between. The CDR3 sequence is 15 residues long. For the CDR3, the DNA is TGTGCCAGCAACCCGAGCGGGGCTAAGGCCACTGAAGCTTTCTTT. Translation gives CASNPSGAKATEAFF.

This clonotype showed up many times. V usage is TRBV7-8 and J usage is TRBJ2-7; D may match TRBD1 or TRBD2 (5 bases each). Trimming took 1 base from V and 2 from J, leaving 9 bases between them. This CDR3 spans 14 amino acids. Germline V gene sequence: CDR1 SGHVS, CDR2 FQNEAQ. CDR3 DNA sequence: TGTGCCAGCAGCTTAGGGGACCGTACCTACGAGCAGTACGTC. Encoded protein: CASSLGDRTYEQYV.

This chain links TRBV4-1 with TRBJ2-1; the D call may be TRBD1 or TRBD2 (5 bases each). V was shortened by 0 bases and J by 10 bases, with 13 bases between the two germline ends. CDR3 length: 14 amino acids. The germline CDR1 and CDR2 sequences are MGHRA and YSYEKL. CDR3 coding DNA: TGCGCCAGCAGCCAAGAACAGGCTAGCAGGGAGCAGTTCTTC. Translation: CASSQEQASREQFF.